The clone carrying this T cell receptor beta chain has a handful of counts. Its specificity is not known. A much larger clone lies a single base off, so this may be a read error. The CDR3 covers 14 residues. Trimming removed 6 bases from V and 1 base from J; junction bases left unmatched: 5. The sample belongs to a study of T cell repertoires in cytomegalovirus infection. About the research overall: It can be stated that public TCR beta signatures indicated CMV infection as well as a matching HLA type.

Via MiXCR, TCRdb re-called the reads, giving one row per CDR3 protein. The sample carries some 440,000 distinct CDR3 sequences, roughly 30% recorded once. Overall study results and limits: HLA-C-restricted TCR beta clonotypes specific for CMV led the ex vivo response.

Sequenced sample: PBMCs. The chain carries TRBV12-3 or TRBV12-4 and TRBJ1-1; 7 nucleotides match TRBD1. The clonotype originates from a human donor in good health (CMV status not recorded). Some clones in this sample may be carry-over from other donors' samples. CDR3 protein: CASRSGTANTEAFF. As DNA, the CDR3 is TGTGCCAGCAGGTCCGGGACAGCGAACACTGAAGCTTTCTTT.